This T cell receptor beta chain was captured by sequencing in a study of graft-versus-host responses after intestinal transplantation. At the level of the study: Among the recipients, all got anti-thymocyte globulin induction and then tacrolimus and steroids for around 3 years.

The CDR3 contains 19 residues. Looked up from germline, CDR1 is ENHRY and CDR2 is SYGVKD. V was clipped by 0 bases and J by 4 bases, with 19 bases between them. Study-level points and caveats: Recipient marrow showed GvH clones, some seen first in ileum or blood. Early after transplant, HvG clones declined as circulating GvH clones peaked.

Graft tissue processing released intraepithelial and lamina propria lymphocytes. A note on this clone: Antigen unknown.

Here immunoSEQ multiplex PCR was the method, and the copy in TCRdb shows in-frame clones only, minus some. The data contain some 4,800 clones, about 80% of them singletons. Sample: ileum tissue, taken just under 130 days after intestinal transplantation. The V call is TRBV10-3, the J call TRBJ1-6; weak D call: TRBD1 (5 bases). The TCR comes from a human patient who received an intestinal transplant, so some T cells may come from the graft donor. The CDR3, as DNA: TGTGCCATCAGTGAGTCTTTGTATCTAGGACAAGGGTATAATTCACCCCTCCACTTT. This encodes CAISESLYLGQGYNSPLHF.